Listed here are 10 T cell receptor beta chains from one sample, sequenced in a study of beta chain features in type 1 diabetes. Points from the study as a whole: Moderately but significantly shorter TCRB CDR3s were found in Type 1 diabetes patients in all four CD4+ subsets.

All of the isolated RNA was reverse transcribed, so expressed TCRB transcripts were sequenced. The protocol was immunoSEQ multiplex PCR, while the TCRdb copy is restricted to in-frame clones and leaves out a portion. The profile covers a few hundred thousand clones, with around 12% appearing a single time and around 0.01% taken by the ten largest. These TCRs are of unknown antigen specificity. Sequencing was done on a sample of naive CD4+ T cells from blood. The receptors were sampled from a woman younger than 35 with type 1 diabetes.

The rearrangement uses TRBV28 and TRBJ1-2; 7 bases align to TRBD1. The CDR3 has 14 residues. Germline trimming cut 6 bases from V and 4 bases from J; bases unmatched to any gene: 8. Looked up from germline, CDR1 is MDHEN and CDR2 is SYDVKM. The CDR3 DNA follows: TGTGCCAGCAGCCCCGGGACAGCCTTCTATGGCTACACCTTC. Amino acid sequence: CASSPGTAFYGYTF.

There are a few counts of this clone. The chain combines TRBV5-4 with TRBJ1-1; a possible D gene is TRBD1 (5 bases). The germline V gene has CDR1 SGHNT and CDR2 YYREEE (reference sequence). V was trimmed by 5 bases and J by 1 base, leaving 6 bases between them. CDR3 size: 12 residues. The CDR3 spells CASRQGNTEAFF. CDR3 DNA sequence: TGTGCCAGCAGGCAGGGGAACACTGAAGCTTTCTTT.

This sequence joins TRBV19 and TRBJ1-5, with D maybe TRBD1 (5 bases). This CDR3 region has 16 residues. Germline V gene lookup returns CDR1 LNHDA and CDR2 SQIVND (reference sequence). V lost 5 bases to trimming and J lost 3 bases, with 17 bases between them. The CDR3 nucleotides read TGTGCCAGTAGTGTCCAGGGTATCCGTGCCAATCAGCCCCAGCATTTT. This sequence encodes CASSVQGIRANQPQHF.

This clone was seen a handful of times. The chain recombines TRBV10-3 with TRBJ2-5, with TRBD1 as a possible D gene (6 bases). The CDR3 has 13 residues. Trimming cost V 3 bases and J 2 bases, with 7 bases left between them. Germline CDR1 reads ENHRY; CDR2 reads SYGVKD. The CDR3 is CAISDQGQETQYF. CDR3 in DNA: TGTGCCATCAGTGATCAGGGGCAAGAGACCCAGTACTTC.

This chain links TRBV6-6 with TRBJ1-5; D call uncertain. CDR3 length equals 15 residues. The ends were cut back, 2 bases at V and 3 bases at J, with 11 bases in the middle. The germline CDR1 and CDR2 sequences are MNHNY and SVGAGI (reference sequence). The CDR3 loop reads CASSYGRGFNQPQHF. The CDR3 DNA follows: TGTGCCAGCAGTTACGGGCGGGGATTCAATCAGCCCCAGCATTTT.

The gene calls are TRBV2 and TRBJ1-5, with 7 bases fitting TRBD1. The V and J ends lost 7 bases and 8 bases, in that order; junction bases with no gene match: 5. Germline CDR1 reads SNHLY; CDR2 reads FYNNEI. The CDR3 has 12 amino acids. CDR3 residues: CASTLTGKPQHF. Here the CDR3 DNA reads TGTGCCAGCACCCTGACAGGGAAGCCCCAGCATTTT.

The chain carries TRBV7-2 and TRBJ2-1; TRBD2 agrees at 9 bases. CDR3 length: 15 amino acids. CDR1 is SGHTA, CDR2 FQGNSA, per germline. V shed 3 bases, J shed 5 bases, and the junction held 5 bases outside the gene matches. CDR3 in amino acids: CASSLTSGFDNEQFF. The CDR3 DNA reads TGTGCCAGCAGCTTGACTAGCGGTTTCGACAATGAGCAGTTCTTC.

The rearrangement links TRBV10-2 to TRBJ1-5; D may be TRBD1 (5 bases). CDR1 and CDR2 (germline): WSHSY, SAAADI. CDR3 length: 14 amino acids. V lost 4 bases, J lost 5 bases, and 12 bases lay in between. The CDR3 loop is CASSGDSNYQPQHF. The CDR3 DNA sequence: TGCGCCAGCAGTGGGGACTCCAATTATCAGCCCCAGCATTTT.

This clone was detected a few times. J is TRBJ1-5 and V is TRBV7-2, with D unresolved. V lost 3 bases, J lost 5 bases, and 8 bases lay in between. This CDR3 comprises 13 residues. The germline V gene has CDR1 SGHTA and CDR2 FQGNSA. Written as DNA, the CDR3 is TGTGCCAGCAGCTTCCATACGGATCAGCCCCAGCATTTT. It translates to CASSFHTDQPQHF.

The V and J genes are TRBV4-1 and TRBJ2-4, with 7 nucleotides matching TRBD1. V dropped 1 base and J dropped 1; count of bases not matched to a gene: 10. This CDR3 region has 18 residues. Germline V gene data show CDR1 as MGHRA and CDR2 as YSYEKL. CDR3 bases: TGCGCCAGCAGCCAAGGCCCCGGCGAGGGGGCTGCCAAAAACATTCAGTACTTC. It translates to CASSQGPGEGAAKNIQYF.